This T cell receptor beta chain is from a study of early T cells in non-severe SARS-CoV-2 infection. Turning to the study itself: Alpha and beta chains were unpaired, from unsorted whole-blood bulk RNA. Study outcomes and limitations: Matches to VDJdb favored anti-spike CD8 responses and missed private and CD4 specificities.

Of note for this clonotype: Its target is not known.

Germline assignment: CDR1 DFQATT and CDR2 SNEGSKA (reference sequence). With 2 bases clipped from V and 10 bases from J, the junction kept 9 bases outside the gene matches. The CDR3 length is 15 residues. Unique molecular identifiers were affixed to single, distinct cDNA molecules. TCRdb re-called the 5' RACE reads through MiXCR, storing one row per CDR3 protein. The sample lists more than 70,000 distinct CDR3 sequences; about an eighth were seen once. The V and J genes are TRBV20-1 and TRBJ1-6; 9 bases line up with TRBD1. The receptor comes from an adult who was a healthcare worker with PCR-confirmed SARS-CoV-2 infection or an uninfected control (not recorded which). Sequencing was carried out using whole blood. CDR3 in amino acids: CSARPETGGRSPLHF. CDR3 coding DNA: TGCAGTGCTAGACCCGAGACAGGGGGGCGGTCACCCCTCCACTTT.